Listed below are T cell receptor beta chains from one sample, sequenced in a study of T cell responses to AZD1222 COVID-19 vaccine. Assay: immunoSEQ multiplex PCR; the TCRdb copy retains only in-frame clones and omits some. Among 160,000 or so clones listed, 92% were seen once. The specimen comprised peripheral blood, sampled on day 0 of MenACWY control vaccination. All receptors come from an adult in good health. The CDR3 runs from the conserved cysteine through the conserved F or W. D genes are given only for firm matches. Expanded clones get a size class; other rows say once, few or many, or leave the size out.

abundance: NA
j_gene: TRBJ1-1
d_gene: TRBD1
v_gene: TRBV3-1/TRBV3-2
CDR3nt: TGTGCCAGCAGCCAAATGGCAGGGGGGACTGAAGCTTTCTTT
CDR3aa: CASSQMAGGTEAFF

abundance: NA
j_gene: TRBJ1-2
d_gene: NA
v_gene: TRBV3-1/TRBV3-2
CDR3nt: TGTGCCAGCAGCCAAGGAAGTACGGCTTATGGCTACACCTTC
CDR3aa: CASSQGSTAYGYTF

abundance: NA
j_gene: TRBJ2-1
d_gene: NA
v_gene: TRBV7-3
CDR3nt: TGTGCCAGCAGCTTAACCGGCAGATACAATGAGCAGTTCTTC
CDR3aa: CASSLTGRYNEQFF

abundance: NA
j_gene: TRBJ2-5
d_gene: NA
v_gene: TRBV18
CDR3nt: TGTGCCAGCTCACCAATCGAAGAGACCCAGTACTTC
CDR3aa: CASSPIEETQYF

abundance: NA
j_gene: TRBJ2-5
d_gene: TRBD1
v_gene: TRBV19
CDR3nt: TGTGCCAGTAGCCGGACAGGAGGAGAGACCCAGTACTTC
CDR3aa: CASSRTGGETQYF

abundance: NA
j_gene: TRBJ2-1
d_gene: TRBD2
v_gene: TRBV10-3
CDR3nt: TGTGCCATCAGAGCTACTAGCGACTCCTACAATGAGCAGTTCTTC
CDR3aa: CAIRATSDSYNEQFF

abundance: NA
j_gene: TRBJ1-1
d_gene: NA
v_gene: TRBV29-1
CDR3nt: TGCAGCGTTGAAGAACCCACGGGTAGTTCTGAAGCTTTCTTT
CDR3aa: CSVEEPTGSSEAFF

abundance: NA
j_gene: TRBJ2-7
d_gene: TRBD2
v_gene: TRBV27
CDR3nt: TGTGCCAGCAGTTTATCGCCTAGCGGGCCTTACGAGCAGTACTTC
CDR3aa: CASSLSPSGPYEQYF

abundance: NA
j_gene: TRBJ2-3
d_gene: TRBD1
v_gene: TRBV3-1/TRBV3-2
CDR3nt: TGTGCCAGCAGCCCCCAGGACAGGGGGCTCGATACGCAGTATTTT
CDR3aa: CASSPQDRGLDTQYF

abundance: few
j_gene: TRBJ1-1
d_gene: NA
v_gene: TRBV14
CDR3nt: TGTGCCAGCAGCCCAACGCGGAGAACTGAAGCTTTCTTT
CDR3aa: CASSPTRRTEAFF

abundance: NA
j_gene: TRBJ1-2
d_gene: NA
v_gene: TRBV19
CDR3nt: TGTGCCAGTAGCGATGATGCCCAGAGAGAGGACGGCTACACCTTC
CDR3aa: CASSDDAQREDGYTF

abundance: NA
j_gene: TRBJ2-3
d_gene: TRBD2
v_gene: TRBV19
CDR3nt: TGTGCCAGTAGTCGACGGACTAGCGGGAGGGTGGCAGATACGCAGTATTTT
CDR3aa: CASSRRTSGRVADTQYF

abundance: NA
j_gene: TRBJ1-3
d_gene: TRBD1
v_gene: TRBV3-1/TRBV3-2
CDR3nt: TGTGCCAGCAGCCCATCGGACAGGATTGGAAACACCATATATTTT
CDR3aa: CASSPSDRIGNTIYF

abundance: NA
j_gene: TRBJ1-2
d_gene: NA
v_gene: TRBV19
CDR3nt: TGTGCCAGTAGTATCTCCCCGACGGGGACCTATGGCTACACCTTC
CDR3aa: CASSISPTGTYGYTF

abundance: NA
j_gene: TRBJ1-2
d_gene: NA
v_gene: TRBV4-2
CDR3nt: TGTGCCAGCAGCCCCTCGGGGGGCAGGGAAGTCGTTAATGGCTACACCTTC
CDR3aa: CASSPSGGREVVNGYTF

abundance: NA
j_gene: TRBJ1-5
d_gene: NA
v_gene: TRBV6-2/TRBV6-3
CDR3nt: TGTGCCAGCAGTTACTATGGCCAGCCCCAGCATTTT
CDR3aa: CASSYYGQPQHF

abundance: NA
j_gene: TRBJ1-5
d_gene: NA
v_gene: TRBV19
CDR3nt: TGTGCCAGTAGTATTTTACAGGACAATCAGCCCCAGCATTTT
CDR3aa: CASSILQDNQPQHF

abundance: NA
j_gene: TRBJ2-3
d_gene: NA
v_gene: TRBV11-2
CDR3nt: TGTGCCAGCAGCTCCCTGACAGGAGTGATGCCAGATACGCAGTATTTT
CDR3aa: CASSSLTGVMPDTQYF

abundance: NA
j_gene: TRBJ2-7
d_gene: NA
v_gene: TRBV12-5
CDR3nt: TGTGCTAGTGACCATACCCTGACAGGTACCTACGAGCAGTACTTC
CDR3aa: CASDHTLTGTYEQYF

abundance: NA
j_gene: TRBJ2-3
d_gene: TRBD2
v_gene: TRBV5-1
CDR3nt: TGCGCCAGCAGCTCACGGACTAGCGGGACAGGGCAAGGTACGCAGTATTTT
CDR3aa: CASSSRTSGTGQGTQYF

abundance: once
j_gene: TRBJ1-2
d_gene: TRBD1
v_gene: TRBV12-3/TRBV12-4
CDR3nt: TGTGCCAGCAGCCCTGGCAGGGGGCGAGGCTACACCTTC
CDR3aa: CASSPGRGRGYTF

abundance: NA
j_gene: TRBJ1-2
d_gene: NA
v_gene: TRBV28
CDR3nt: TGTGCCACCCGGGATCTGCCCGGCTACACCTTC
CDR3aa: CATRDLPGYTF

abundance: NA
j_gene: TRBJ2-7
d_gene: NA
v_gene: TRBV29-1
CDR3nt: TGCAGCGTTGCAAATCTCTACGAGCAGTACTTC
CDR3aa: CSVANLYEQYF

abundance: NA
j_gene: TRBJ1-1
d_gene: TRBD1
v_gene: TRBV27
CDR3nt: TGTGCCAGCAGTGACAGGGGGCCGGGGAACACTGAAGCTTTCTTT
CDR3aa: CASSDRGPGNTEAFF

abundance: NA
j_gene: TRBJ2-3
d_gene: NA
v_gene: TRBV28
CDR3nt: TGTGCCAGCAGTTACCGACTAGTCACAGATACGCAGTATTTT
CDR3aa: CASSYRLVTDTQYF

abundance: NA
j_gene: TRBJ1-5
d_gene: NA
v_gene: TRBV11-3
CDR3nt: TGTGCCAGCAGCCCGGACAGCAATCAGCCCCAGCATTTT
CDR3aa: CASSPDSNQPQHF

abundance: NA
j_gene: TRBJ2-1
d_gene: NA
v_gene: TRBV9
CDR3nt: TGTGCCAGCAGCAGACTTTTCTCCGACAATGAGCAGTTCTTC
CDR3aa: CASSRLFSDNEQFF

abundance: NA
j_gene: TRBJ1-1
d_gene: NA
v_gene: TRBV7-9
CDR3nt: TGTGCCAGCAGGGAGGGGTCGGCTGAAGCTTTCTTT
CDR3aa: CASREGSAEAFF

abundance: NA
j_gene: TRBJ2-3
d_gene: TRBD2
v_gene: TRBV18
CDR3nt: TGTGCCAGCTCACCTGCCAGCGGGAGCGCAGATACGCAGTATTTT
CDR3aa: CASSPASGSADTQYF

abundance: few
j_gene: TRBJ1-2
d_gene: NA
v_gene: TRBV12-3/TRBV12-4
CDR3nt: TGTGCCAGCAGTGTCGGGACTCCCTATGGCTACACCTTC
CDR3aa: CASSVGTPYGYTF

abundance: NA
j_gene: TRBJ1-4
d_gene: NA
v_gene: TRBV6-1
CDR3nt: TGTGCCAGCAGTGAGGAAAGGGGAGAAAAACTGTTTTTT
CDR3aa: CASSEERGEKLFF

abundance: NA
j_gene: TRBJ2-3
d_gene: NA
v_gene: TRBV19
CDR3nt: TGTGCCAGTAGTATAGCTAAAGTCGGGGATACGCAGTATTTT
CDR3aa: CASSIAKVGDTQYF

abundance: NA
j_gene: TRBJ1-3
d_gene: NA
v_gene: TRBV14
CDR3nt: TGTGCCAGCAGCCAGGTGCTTGGCTCTGGAAACACCATATATTTT
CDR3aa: CASSQVLGSGNTIYF

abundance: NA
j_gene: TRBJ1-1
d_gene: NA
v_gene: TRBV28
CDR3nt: TGTGCCAGCCAGATATCGCGGAGGACTGAAGCTTTCTTT
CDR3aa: CASQISRRTEAFF

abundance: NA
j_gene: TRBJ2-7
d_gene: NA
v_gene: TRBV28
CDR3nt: TGTGCCAGCAGTCTCCTGGGCCCGGGCGAGCAGTACTTC
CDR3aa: CASSLLGPGEQYF

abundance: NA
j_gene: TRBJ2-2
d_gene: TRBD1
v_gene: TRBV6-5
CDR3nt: TGTGCCAGCAAAAATGACAGGGCTTCCACCGGGGAGCTGTTTTTT
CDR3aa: CASKNDRASTGELFF